This T cell receptor beta chain came from a study of T cells after posttransplantation cyclophosphamide. General study results and limits: Later post-transplant blood repertoires were often dominated by donor CD8+ memory clones. TRB overlap between skin or GI tissue T cells and blood was limited. After PTCy, TRB diversity resembled that of CNI/methotrexate controls.

V gave up 3 bases and J gave up 1 base, with 8 bases separating them. This CDR3 comprises 14 residues. Germline V lookup: CDR1 LNHDA, CDR2 SQIVND (reference sequence). Busulfan-fludarabine conditioning, marrow transplant, and cyclophosphamide on days +3 and +4 were administered. As regards this clone: Its antigen is unidentified.

The method was immunoSEQ multiplex PCR; TCRdb's version includes in-frame clones alone and lacks a portion of them. The sample holds 20,000 to 25,000 clones, roughly nine tenths seen once. The starting material was PBMCs, obtained after allogeneic stem cell transplant with posttransplant cyclophosphamide. The sequence came from a female patient in her 30s who received an allogeneic stem cell transplant from an unrelated donor, was CMV-positive, and had no GVHD. Some T cells may be the graft donor's. The genes are TRBV19 and TRBJ2-3; D possibly corresponds to TRBD1 (6 bases). CDR3 in amino acids: CASSMGHGTDTQYF. The CDR3 DNA is TGTGCCAGTAGTATGGGACACGGCACAGATACGCAGTATTTT.